Following are 8 T cell receptor beta chains from one sample sequenced in a study of T cell repertoires in cytomegalovirus infection. Antigen specificity for these receptors is unknown. TCRdb reprocessed the reads with MiXCR, giving one entry per CDR3 protein. The sample has 360,000 or so distinct CDR3 sequences; about 35% are singletons. The sequencing used cultured PBMCs, collected from culture after CMV antigen stimulation. The receptors here all came from a human donor in good health (CMV status not recorded). Some clones in this sample may be carry-over from other donors' samples.

The chain joins TRBV11-2 to TRBJ2-2, with D tentatively TRBD2 (6 bases). The germline V gene has CDR1 SGHAT and CDR2 FQNNGV. The CDR3 covers 16 residues. The V gene lost 7 bases and the J gene lost 8 bases, with 23 bases spanning the gap. CDR3 DNA: TGTGCCAGCACCCAAGGGCGGGACGCCCGTCTGGGGGAGCTGTTTTTT. Translating it yields CASTQGRDARLGELFF.

The chain combines TRBV7-6 with TRBJ2-3, with TRBD1 matching over 7 bases. The CDR3 is 15 residues long. In germline, CDR1 is SGHVS, CDR2 FNYEAQ. After removal of 1 base from V and 6 bases from J, the junction contained 7 bases not matched to a gene. In DNA, the CDR3 is TGTGCCAGCAGCTTAGGGGGACAGCCCCGGGATACGCAGTATTTT. Translated, it gives CASSLGGQPRDTQYF.

J is TRBJ2-1 and V is TRBV6-6; D may match TRBD1 or TRBD2 (5 bases each). The CDR3 contains 13 residues. V lost 6 bases and J lost 6, with 12 bases in between. Looked up from germline, CDR1 is MNHNY and CDR2 is SVGAGI (reference sequence). CDR3 protein: CASRGPGPNEQFF. The CDR3 bases are TGTGCCAGCAGAGGGCCGGGACCCAATGAGCAGTTCTTC.

V is TRBV12-3 or TRBV12-4 and J is TRBJ2-1; D remains unclear. The CDR3 is 16 amino acids. Trimming took 3 bases from V and 5 from J, leaving 17 bases between them. The CDR3 DNA sequence: TGTGCCAGCAGTTTCCGGGCTAGTAAGTCGGACAATGAGCAGTTCTTC. It encodes CASSFRASKSDNEQFF.

This clonotype was seen a single time. This chain links TRBV6-2 or TRBV6-3 with TRBJ1-1; 9 bases match TRBD1. In germline, CDR1 is MNHEY, CDR2 SVGEGT. CDR3 length: 14 amino acids. V lost 6 bases to trimming and J lost 2 bases; unmatched junction nucleotides: 4. CDR3 sequence reads: CASSDRGFNTEAFF. CDR3 nucleotide sequence: TGTGCCAGCAGCGACAGGGGGTTCAACACTGAAGCTTTCTTT.

The chain uses TRBV10-3 and TRBJ2-3; no clear D gene. The CDR3 is made up of 15 amino acids. Germline V CDR1 and CDR2: ENHRY, SYGVKD. V was clipped by 0 bases and J by 6 bases, with 13 bases between them. CDR3 in amino acids: CAISESGEVRDTQYF. The CDR3 DNA is TGTGCCATCAGTGAGTCGGGTGAGGTCAGGGATACGCAGTATTTT.

This clonotype was counted between two and nine times. J is TRBJ1-1 and V is TRBV11-3; possibly TRBD1 for D (6 bases). Germline loops: CDR1 SGHNT, CDR2 YENEEA. The ends were cut back, 5 bases at V and 4 bases at J, with 14 bases in the middle. The CDR3 extends over 14 amino acids. CDR3 in amino acids: CASSQRGGFTEAFF. DNA of the CDR3: TGTGCCAGCAGCCAAAGGGGGGGGTTCACTGAAGCTTTCTTT.

This clonotype was detected ten times or more. This sequence joins TRBV7-2 and TRBJ2-1; TRBD2 matches at 11 bases. V shed 2 bases, J shed 9 bases, and the junction held 3 bases outside the gene matches. CDR1 and CDR2 from the germline V gene are SGHTA and FQGNSA. This CDR3 spans 14 amino acids. The CDR3, as DNA: TGTGCCAGCAGCTTAAGCCTAGCGGGAGGTGAGCAGTTCTTC. The encoded protein is CASSLSLAGGEQFF.